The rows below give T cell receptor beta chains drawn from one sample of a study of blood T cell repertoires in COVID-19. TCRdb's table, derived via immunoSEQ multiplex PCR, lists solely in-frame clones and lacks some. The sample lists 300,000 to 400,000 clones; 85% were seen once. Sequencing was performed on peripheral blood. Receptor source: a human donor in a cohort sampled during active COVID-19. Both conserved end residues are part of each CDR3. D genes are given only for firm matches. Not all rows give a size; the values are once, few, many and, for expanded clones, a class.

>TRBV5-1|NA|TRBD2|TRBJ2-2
TGCGCCAGCAGCTTTACTAGCGGGTCTGGCAGCGTGAGGGAGCTGTTTTTT
CASSFTSGSGSVRELFF
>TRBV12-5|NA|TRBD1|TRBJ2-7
TGTGCTAGTGGTATAGGACAGGTAATTAGGGAGCAGTACTTC
CASGIGQVIREQYF
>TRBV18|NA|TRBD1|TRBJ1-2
TGTGCCAGCTCCCCTCTGCCGTCAGGGTCAGGGGGCTATGGCTACACCTTC
CASSPLPSGSGGYGYTF
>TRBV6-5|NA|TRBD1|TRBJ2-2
TGTGCCAGCAGAAACAGGGGGACGAACACCGGGGAGCTGTTTTTT
CASRNRGTNTGELFF
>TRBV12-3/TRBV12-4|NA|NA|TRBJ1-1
TGTGCCAGCAGCCGCATTAGAACTGAAGCTTTCTTT
CASSRIRTEAFF
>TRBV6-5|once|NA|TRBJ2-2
TGTGCCAGCACCCTGGGGGCGGACACCGGGGAGCTGTTTTTT
CASTLGADTGELFF
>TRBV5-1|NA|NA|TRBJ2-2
TGCGCCAGCAGCTCTCACAGGAACACCGGGGAGCTGTTTTTT
CASSSHRNTGELFF
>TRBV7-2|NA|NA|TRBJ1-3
TGTGCCAGCAGCTTACAGGGATACACCATATATTTT
CASSLQGYTIYF
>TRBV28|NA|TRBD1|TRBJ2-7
TGTGCCAGCAAAAGGGGGCTGGCCTACGAGCAGTACTTC
CASKRGLAYEQYF
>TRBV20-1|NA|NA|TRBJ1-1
TGCAGTGCTAGAGAGAGGACTGAAGCTTTCTTT
CSARERTEAFF
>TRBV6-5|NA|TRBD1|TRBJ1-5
TGTGCCAGCAATGGACAGGAATATAGCAATCAGCCCCAGCATTTT
CASNGQEYSNQPQHF
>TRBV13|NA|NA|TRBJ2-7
TGTGCCAGCAGCTTAGAGAGGGCGGCTGCCGGGTCCTACGAGCAGTACTTC
CASSLERAAAGSYEQYF
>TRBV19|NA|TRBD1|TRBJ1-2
TGTGCCAGTAGTATTGGTGGACAGGGAATCAACTATGGCTACACCTTC
CASSIGGQGINYGYTF